This T cell receptor (beta chain) is drawn from a study of beta chain features in type 1 diabetes. Study information: Summed over all samples, the examined sorted cells came to fewer than 120 million.

The whole isolated RNA underwent reverse transcription, so sequencing captured expressed TCRB transcripts. Only in-frame clones appear in the TCRdb table, and some are missing; sequencing was by immunoSEQ multiplex PCR. The sample has about 210,000 clones; roughly a tenth are singletons. CDR1 is SGHAT and CDR2 is FQNNGV in the germline V gene. Trimming removed 2 bases at V and 4 bases at J, with 9 bases between. The CDR3 runs to 13 residues. On this clone: Its antigen remains unknown.

Findings and caveats of the study: Among patients with Type 1 diabetes, TCRB CDR3s were moderately but significantly shorter in every one of the four CD4+ subsets.

Every sorted population was more than 98% pure. The chain couples TRBV11-2 to TRBJ2-7; tentatively, D is TRBD2 (7 bases). The sequence was obtained from a man in his late teens or twenties in good health. The specimen sequenced was central memory CD4+ T cells from blood. The CDR3 loop reads CASSLSGTYEQYF. In DNA form, the CDR3 reads TGTGCCAGCAGCTTAAGCGGGACATACGAGCAGTACTTC.